The clone carrying this T cell receptor (beta chain) showed up just once. Its antigen is unidentified. The source of the sample is a study of T cell repertoires in cytomegalovirus infection. Study context: Well-studied HLA-B-restricted CMV epitopes were used in the study alongside recently identified HLA-C-restricted ones. Public TCR beta signature analysis indicated the presence of both CMV infection and matching HLA type. Study findings and constraints: Identification of carriers of CMV plus the relevant HLA was achieved through cumulative public TCR beta family frequency. HLA-C-restricted CMV clonotypes gave the most frequent clonotype in two of eight donors.

V shed 3 bases and J 5 bases; nucleotides not matched to a gene: 11. This CDR3 is built from 15 residues. From germline, CDR1 is DFQATT and CDR2 SNEGSKA (reference sequence). TCRdb reprocessed the reads via MiXCR and lists one record per CDR3 protein. This table holds about 470,000 distinct CDR3 sequences, approximately 40% found once. This TCR was sampled from a human donor in good health (CMV status not recorded). Some clones in this sample may be carry-over from other donors' samples. This chain uses TRBV20-1 with TRBJ2-5, with TRBD2 identical over 8 bases. This sample comprised cultured PBMCs, obtained from culture after CMV antigen stimulation. This CDR3 is CSASIRRGGRETQYF. DNA of the CDR3: TGCAGTGCTAGTATCAGACGGGGGGGCCGGGAGACCCAGTACTTC.